The 21 T cell receptor beta chains below all came from one sample that was sequenced in a study of T cells in Graves' hyperthyroidism and ophthalmopathy (dated by TCRdb to the late 2010s). The library was prepared using multiplex PCR. The data were produced on an Illumina HiSeq 2000. TCR beta CDR3 regions were amplified from RNA transcripts. The TCR CDR3 was subjected to a first round of RT-PCR using the HTBI primer set and the Qiagen OneStep RT-PCR kit. TCRdb applied fastp at Q25 and MiXCR to the public reads, then kept only in-frame beta chains. Entries that share a CDR3 protein sequence are merged under the most common genes and DNA. Recorded for this sample are around 99,000 distinct CDR3 sequences; about 16% of them occurred a single time. The top ten clonotypes cover around two fifths of the sample. The sequencing input was blood. Every receptor here comes from a woman aged 45-60 years with Graves' hyperthyroidism.

This clonotype was counted only a few times. The V gene is TRBV19, the J gene TRBJ2-1, with D possibly called TRBD1 or TRBD2 (7 bases each). The germline V and J ends were trimmed by 5 bases and 0 bases, with 26 bases remaining between them. Germline V gene sequence: CDR1 LNHDA, CDR2 SQIVND (reference sequence). The CDR3 runs 20 residues. CDR3 sequence reads: CASSPIAGGGTIISYNEQFF. CDR3 nucleotide sequence: TGTGCCAGTAGTCCAATAGCAGGGGGAGGGACTATTATCTCCTACAATGAGCAGTTCTTC.

This clonotype rates as medium-sized. This chain links TRBV20-1 with TRBJ2-1; 8 bases align to TRBD2. CDR3 length equals 14 residues. From germline, CDR1 is DFQATT and CDR2 SNEGSKA (reference sequence). V lost 0 bases to trimming and J lost 8 bases; unmatched junction nucleotides: 6. As DNA, the CDR3 is TGCAGTGCTAGAGATCAGGGACTAGAATATGAGCAGTTCTTC. Protein: CSARDQGLEYEQFF.

This clonotype was seen at least ten times. V and J are TRBV29-1 and TRBJ2-6; 9 positions match TRBD1. CDR1 is SQVTM and CDR2 is ANQGSEA in the germline V gene. This CDR3 is built from 16 residues. With V trimmed by 7 bases and J by 1 base, 8 bases remained unmatched. The CDR3 sequence: CSAPGTGTSGANVLTF. DNA for the CDR3: TGCAGCGCACCCGGGACAGGGACTTCTGGGGCCAACGTCCTGACTTTC.

This clonotype was counted at least ten times. The V call is TRBV5-1, the J call TRBJ2-7; D unclear. This CDR3 has 14 amino acids. Germline V CDR1 and CDR2: SGHRS, YFSETQ. Trimming shortened V by 0 bases and J by 0 bases, and 7 bases separated the two germline ends. The CDR3 is CASSLGAASYEQYF. CDR3 sequence (DNA): TGCGCCAGCAGCTTGGGGGCTGCCTCCTACGAGCAGTACTTC.

This clonotype has a count of ten or more. The chain joins TRBV7-8 to TRBJ1-1; the D gene is possibly TRBD1 (5 bases). The CDR3 contains 13 residues. The V and J ends lost 5 bases and 6 bases respectively, with 13 bases between them. Germline CDR1 and CDR2: SGHVS and FQNEAQ. DNA for the CDR3: TGTGCCAGCAGCCCGGGGACTCGTCCTGAAGCTTTCTTT. The encoded protein is CASSPGTRPEAFF.

The chain is built from TRBV29-1 and TRBJ2-2, with TRBD2 matching 9 bases. This CDR3 region has 11 residues. Germline values: CDR1 SQVTM, CDR2 ANQGSEA. V lost 6 bases to trimming and J lost 7 bases; unmatched junction nucleotides: 0. CDR3 amino acids: CSVLAGGELFF. CDR3 DNA sequence: TGCAGCGTACTAGCGGGCGGGGAGCTGTTTTTT.

This clonotype was recorded at least ten times. Compared with germline, one end of the junction differs, possibly owing to a read error. The chain has TRBV6-1 and TRBJ1-1; D is undetermined. Germline CDR1 is MNHNS and CDR2 is SASEGT. CDR3 length: 14 amino acids. Written as DNA, the CDR3 is TGTGTCAGCAAAAAAAAATGGGAGAACACTGAAGCTTTCTTT. Translation: CVSKKKWENTEAFF.

This clonotype was found once. The V and J genes are TRBV12-3 or TRBV12-4 and TRBJ1-2; a possible D gene is TRBD1 (5 bases). V lost 5 bases to trimming and J lost 8 bases, with 15 bases between them. This CDR3 region has 13 residues. CDR3 bases: TGTGCCAGCAGTCCCCGCGGGGCGGGAGGCTACACCTTC. It specifies CASSPRGAGGYTF.

This clonotype was seen at least ten times. This chain links TRBV13 with TRBJ2-1; 11 nucleotides line up with TRBD2. The CDR3 is 16 residues long. Trimming cost V 5 bases and J 4 bases; bases outside gene matches: 7. CDR1 is PRHDT, CDR2 FYEKMQ, per germline (reference sequence). CDR3 bases: TGTGCCAGCAGCCCAACGACTAGCGGGGTTTACAATGAGCAGTTCTTC. It specifies CASSPTTSGVYNEQFF.

This clonotype was detected many times. The chain joins TRBV12-3 or TRBV12-4 to TRBJ2-3; D tentatively fits TRBD1 or TRBD2 (5 bases each). The CDR3 extends over 15 amino acids. The V and J ends lost 5 bases and 3 bases respectively, with 15 bases between them. The CDR3 nucleotides are TGTGCCAGCAGTCAACCGGGACGAGGTACAGATACGCAGTATTTT. Translating it yields CASSQPGRGTDTQYF.

This clonotype was picked up many times. This chain uses TRBV28 with TRBJ1-2; D remains ambiguous. The CDR3 extends over 15 amino acids. The germline V gene encodes CDR1 MDHEN and CDR2 SYDVKM. V lost 6 bases, J lost 0 bases, and 14 bases lay in between. The CDR3 region has the DNA TGTGCCAGCAGGCCCGGAGGACCAGCTAACTATGGCTACACCTTC. Translating gives CASRPGGPANYGYTF.

This clonotype showed up many times. This sequence joins TRBV7-3 and TRBJ2-4; D is unclear. CDR1 SGHTA and CDR2 FQGTGA come from the germline V gene. The CDR3 spans 13 residues. V shed 0 bases and J shed 7 bases, with 7 bases lying between them. The CDR3: CASSLTEQNIQYF. The CDR3 nucleotides read TGTGCCAGCAGCTTAACGGAACAGAACATTCAGTACTTC. Combining the CDR3 with reference TRBV7-3 and TRBJ2-4 gives the whole variable domain GAGVSQTPSNKVTEKGKYVELRCDPISGHTALYWYRQSLGQGPEFLIYFQGTGAADDSGLPNDRFFAVRPEGSVSTLKIQRTERGDSAVYLCASSLTEQNIQYFGAGTRLSVL.

This clonotype was seen only once. The chain combines TRBV7-2 with TRBJ2-7; 7 bases map to TRBD2. Germline CDR1 reads SGHTA; CDR2 reads FQGNSA. V shed 3 bases, J shed 9 bases, and the junction held 8 bases outside the gene matches. The CDR3 loop spans 13 amino acids. The CDR3 is CASSFGSGEGQYF. CDR3 nucleotide sequence: TGTGCCAGCAGCTTTGGATCGGGGGAGGGGCAGTACTTC.

This clonotype has more than one count but fewer than ten. The chain carries TRBV5-1 and TRBJ1-4, with D hard to call. The V end was cut by 4 bases, the J end by 7 bases, with 11 bases between. This CDR3 has 13 residues. CDR1 and CDR2 (germline): SGHRS, YFSETQ. The chain's CDR3 is CASSRGGSEKLFF. The DNA for the CDR3 is TGCGCCAGCAGCCGAGGTGGAAGTGAAAAACTGTTTTTT.

The chain combines TRBV27 with TRBJ2-4, with D uncertain. This CDR3 is built from 14 residues. The germline V and J ends were trimmed by 2 bases and 7 bases, with 12 bases remaining between them. Per germline, CDR1 MNHEY and CDR2 SMNVEV (reference sequence). This CDR3 reads CASSLGSKGNIQYF. CDR3 coding DNA: TGTGCCAGCAGTTTAGGGTCCAAAGGGAACATTCAGTACTTC.

As for this clonotype: Since a much larger clone is just one base distant, this may be a read error. The CDR3 ends on some other residue instead of the conserved phenylalanine or tryptophan, so this is likely a read error. The DNA is left out, because the CDR3 cannot be placed on it with certainty; the CDR3 is given as TCRdb lists it. The J gene is TRBJ2-2, the V gene TRBV28; TRBD2 was called by the table and not checked on the DNA. The germline CDR1 and CDR2 sequences are MDHEN and SYDVKM. Ends included, the CDR3 has 16 residues. The CDR3 reads CASRQLAGENTGELSL.

Only a few counts were recorded for this clonotype. CDR3 DNA: TGCGCCAGCAGCGCAGCGTGGGACGGGAGCTCCTATAATTCACCCCTCCACTTT. It yields the protein CASSAAWDGSSYNSPLHF. The V call is TRBV5-1, the J call TRBJ1-6; D may be TRBD1 (5 bases). CDR3 size: 18 residues. The V gene lost 4 bases and the J gene lost 0 bases, with 17 bases spanning the gap. From germline, CDR1 is SGHRS and CDR2 YFSETQ.

This clonotype was seen repeatedly, ten times or more. The chain has TRBV29-1 and TRBJ2-3; no definite D call. Trimming cost V 4 bases and J 5 bases, with 10 bases left between them. Germline V gene data show CDR1 as SQVTM and CDR2 as ANQGSEA. The CDR3 covers 12 residues. CDR3 residues: CSVVPQGDTQYF. The CDR3 nucleotides read TGCAGCGTTGTCCCTCAAGGAGATACGCAGTATTTT.

There are many counts of this clonotype. The chain uses TRBV7-9 and TRBJ2-5, with D possibly TRBD1 on 5 matching bases. The germline gives CDR1 SEHNR, CDR2 FQNEAQ (reference sequence). CDR3 size: 14 residues. The V end lost 4 bases, the J end lost 4 bases, and 13 bases lay between the germline ends. The CDR3 reads CASSWGLEVETQYF. CDR3 DNA sequence: TGTGCCAGCAGCTGGGGCCTCGAAGTAGAGACCCAGTACTTC.

This clonotype was observed many times. V usage is TRBV28 and J usage is TRBJ1-3; the D gene is possibly TRBD1 (6 bases). From germline, CDR1 is MDHEN and CDR2 SYDVKM. This CDR3 is built from 15 residues. V gave up 6 bases and J gave up 0 bases, with 12 bases separating them. As DNA, the CDR3 is TGTGCCAGCAGCCCGGACAGTTCCTCTGGAAACACCATATATTTT. This codes for CASSPDSSSGNTIYF. Using reference TRBV28 and TRBJ1-3 for the parts outside the CDR3, the full variable domain is DVKVTQSSRYLVKRTGEKVFLECVQDMDHENMFWYRQDPGLGLRLIYFSYDVKMKEKGDIPEGYSVSREKKERFSLILESASTNQTSMYLCASSPDSSSGNTIYFGEGSWLTVV.

V and J are TRBV28 and TRBJ1-1, with TRBD1 as a possible D gene (6 bases). Germline V gene data show CDR1 as MDHEN and CDR2 as SYDVKM. V dropped 4 bases and J dropped 0 bases, with 12 bases sitting between them. The CDR3 loop spans 15 amino acids. CDR3 DNA sequence: TGTGCCAGCAGTTCCTCAGGGGCCATGAACACTGAAGCTTTCTTT. Translating it yields CASSSSGAMNTEAFF.